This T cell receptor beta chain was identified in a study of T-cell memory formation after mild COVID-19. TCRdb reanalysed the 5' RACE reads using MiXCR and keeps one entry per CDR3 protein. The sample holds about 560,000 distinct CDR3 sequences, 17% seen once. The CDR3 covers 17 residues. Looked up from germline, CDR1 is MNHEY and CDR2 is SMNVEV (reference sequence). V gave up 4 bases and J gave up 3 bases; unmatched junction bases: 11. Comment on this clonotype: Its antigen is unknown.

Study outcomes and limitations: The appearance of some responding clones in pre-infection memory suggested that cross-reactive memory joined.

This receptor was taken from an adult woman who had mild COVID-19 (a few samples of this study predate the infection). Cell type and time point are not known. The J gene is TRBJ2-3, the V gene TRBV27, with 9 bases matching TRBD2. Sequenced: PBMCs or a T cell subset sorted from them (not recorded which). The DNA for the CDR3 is TGTGCCAGCAGTTCAATCTTGGGACTAGCCTGGACAGATACGCAGTATTTT. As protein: CASSSILGLAWTDTQYF.